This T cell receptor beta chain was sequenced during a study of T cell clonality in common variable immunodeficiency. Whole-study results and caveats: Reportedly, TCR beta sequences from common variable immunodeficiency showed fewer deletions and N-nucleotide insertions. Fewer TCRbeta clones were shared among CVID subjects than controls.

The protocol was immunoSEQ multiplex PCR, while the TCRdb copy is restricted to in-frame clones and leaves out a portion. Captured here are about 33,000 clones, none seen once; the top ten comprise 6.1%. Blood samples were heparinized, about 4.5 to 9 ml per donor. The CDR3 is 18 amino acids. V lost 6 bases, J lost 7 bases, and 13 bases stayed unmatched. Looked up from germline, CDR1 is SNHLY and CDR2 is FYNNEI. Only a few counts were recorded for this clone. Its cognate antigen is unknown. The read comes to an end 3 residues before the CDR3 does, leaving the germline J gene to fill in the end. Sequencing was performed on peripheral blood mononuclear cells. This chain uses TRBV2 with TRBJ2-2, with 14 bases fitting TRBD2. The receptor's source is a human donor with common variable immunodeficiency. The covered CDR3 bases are TGTGCCAGCAGGGGGGACTTGGGACTAGCGGGGGCTCACGGGGAG. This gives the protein CASRGDLGLAGAHGE. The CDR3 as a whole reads CASRGDLGLAGAHGELFF. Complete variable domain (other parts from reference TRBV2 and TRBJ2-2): EPEVTQTPSHQVTQMGQEVILRCVPISNHLYFYWYRQILGQKVEFLVSFYNNEISEKSEIFDDQFSVERPDGSNFTLKIRSTKLEDSAMYFCASRGDLGLAGAHGELFFGEGSRLTVL.